This T cell receptor beta chain was observed in a study of cytomegalovirus exposure and HLA in healthy donors. General study points: The study designated about 160 TCR beta chains cytomegalovirus-associated. Earlier results showed most TCR beta V segments being productive about 87% or about 30% of the time.

After removal of 0 bases from V and 1 base from J, the junction contained 6 bases not matched to a gene. The V gene's germline CDR1 is SGDLS and CDR2 YYNGEE. The CDR3 extends over 17 amino acids. The PCR used 60 Vbeta and 13 Jbeta primers. Methods used by the authors: Unique TCR beta chains totaled roughly 80 million in a later count, with 8.5 million to 12 million of them shared. Sequencing was performed with immunoSEQ multiplex PCR; in TCRdb, only in-frame clones are kept and a portion is missing. V, J and clone size reflect that table, while D and trimming were determined from the DNA. The data contain about 77,000 clones, roughly four fifths of them singletons. In this sample, this clone turned up once. Its antigen remains unknown.

Sequencing used PBMCs. This chain joins TRBV9 and TRBJ2-2; TRBD2 aligns across 7 bases. The source of this sequence is a man aged 35 to 55 in good health and CMV-seronegative. The CDR3 loop is CASSVASGRGNTGELFF. The DNA for the CDR3 is TGTGCCAGCAGCGTAGCTTCGGGGAGGGGGAACACCGGGGAGCTGTTTTTT.